Shown below are 28 T cell receptor beta chains from a single sample sequenced in a study of blood T cell repertoires in COVID-19. Assay: immunoSEQ multiplex PCR; the TCRdb copy retains only in-frame clones and omits some. This table holds around 300,000 clones, roughly 90% found once. Sequencing was done on a sample of PBMCs or T cells enriched from blood (not recorded which). The source is a woman aged 50 to 60 who had recovered from COVID-19.

The V gene is TRBV4-1, the J gene TRBJ2-1; 7 bases align to TRBD2. The CDR3 covers 22 residues. V lost 0 bases and J lost 0; bases outside the gene matches: 20. Germline V lookup: CDR1 MGHRA, CDR2 YSYEKL. This CDR3 reads CASSQEFGTRASGHRSYNEQFF. The CDR3 DNA sequence: TGCGCCAGCAGCCAAGAATTTGGCACGAGGGCTAGCGGTCATCGCTCCTACAATGAGCAGTTCTTC.

CDR3 sequence (DNA): TGTGCCAGCAGCCTCGCCACCACTAGCGGTACCCAAGAGACCCAGTACTTC. Its translation is CASSLATTSGTQETQYF. The genes are TRBV7-9 and TRBJ2-5, with 8 nucleotides matching TRBD2. V shed 5 bases and J 1 base; nucleotides not matched to a gene: 12. This CDR3 spans 17 amino acids. Germline CDR1 SEHNR, CDR2 FQNEAQ (reference sequence). The full variable domain, its missing parts supplied by reference TRBV7-9 and TRBJ2-5, is DTGVSQNPRHKITKRGQNVTFRCDPISEHNRLYWYRQTLGQGPEFLTYFQNEAQLEKSRLLSDRFSAERPKGSFSTLEIQRTEQGDSAMYLCASSLATTSGTQETQYFGPGTRLLVL.

The chain links TRBV2 to TRBJ2-1; no clear D gene. In germline, CDR1 is SNHLY, CDR2 FYNNEI. Trimming removed 4 bases from V and 5 bases from J, with 3 bases in between. The CDR3 totals 11 residues. The CDR3 region has the DNA TGTGCCAGCAGTGCCGACAATGAGCAGTTCTTC. The encoded protein is CASSADNEQFF.

This clone was detected only once. The chain joins TRBV7-2 to TRBJ1-2; no definite D call. CDR1 SGHTA and CDR2 FQGNSA come from the germline V gene. The germline V and J ends were trimmed by 1 base and 7 bases, with 7 bases remaining between them. The CDR3 totals 12 residues. CDR3 sequence reads: CASSLDGLGYTF. The DNA for the CDR3 is TGTGCCAGCAGCTTAGATGGCCTTGGCTACACCTTC.

The rearrangement uses TRBV7-9 and TRBJ2-5; TRBD2 agrees at 15 bases. CDR1 is SEHNR, CDR2 FQNEAQ, per germline (reference sequence). J lost 5 bases, V lost 4 bases, and 5 bases had no gene match. The CDR3 spans 16 residues. The CDR3 reads CASSSGLAGGWETQYF. CDR3 nucleotides: TGTGCCAGCAGCTCCGGACTAGCGGGAGGGTGGGAGACCCAGTACTTC.

This sequence joins TRBV19 and TRBJ2-1, with TRBD2 identical over 7 bases. Per the germline V gene, CDR1 is LNHDA and CDR2 is SQIVND (reference sequence). This CDR3 contains 13 residues. V lost 3 bases, J lost 6 bases, and 2 bases stayed unmatched. In nucleotides, the CDR3 is TGTGCCAGTAGTATTGCTAGCGGCAATGAGCAGTTCTTC. This translates into CASSIASGNEQFF.

The genes are TRBV6-5 and TRBJ2-1; TRBD1 agrees at 11 bases. Germline V gives CDR1 MNHEY, CDR2 SVGAGI. This CDR3 is built from 15 residues. V shed 5 bases, J shed 6 bases, and the junction held 6 bases outside the gene matches. This CDR3 reads CASSTAGTGGNEQFF. CDR3 coding DNA: TGTGCCAGCAGTACAGCCGGGACAGGGGGCAATGAGCAGTTCTTC.

The gene calls are TRBV4-3 and TRBJ2-7; 10 bases fit TRBD2. Germline values: CDR1 LGHNA, CDR2 YSLEER. This CDR3 has 15 amino acids. V shed 4 bases and J 1 base; nucleotides not matched to a gene: 4. CDR3 amino acids: CASSPTSGPSYEQYF. The CDR3 nucleotides read TGCGCCAGCAGCCCGACTAGCGGGCCTTCCTACGAGCAGTACTTC.

This clone appeared a single time. The rearrangement links TRBV27 to TRBJ1-6; D ambiguous. V was shortened by 6 bases and J by 2 bases, with 14 bases between the two germline ends. The V gene's germline CDR1 is MNHEY and CDR2 SMNVEV (reference sequence). The CDR3 spans 16 residues. CDR3 bases: TGTGCCAGCAGACTAGAAGCAATTCCCTATAATTCACCCCTCCACTTT. Translated: CASRLEAIPYNSPLHF.

The gene calls are TRBV12-3 or TRBV12-4 and TRBJ1-3; D is undetermined. CDR3 size: 13 residues. Trimming took off 8 bases at V and 8 bases at J, with 16 bases between the two ends. The CDR3: CASPKTDRDTIYF. CDR3 nucleotide sequence: TGTGCCAGCCCCAAAACGGATCGGGACACCATATATTTT.

This chain connects TRBV19 to TRBJ2-2; tentative D call: TRBD1 (6 bases). Germline CDR1 is LNHDA and CDR2 is SQIVND (reference sequence). V lost 8 bases and J lost 0, with 16 bases in between. The CDR3 is made up of 16 amino acids. In DNA, the CDR3 is TGTGCCAGTCGTAAGGGAACAGGGACGAACACCGGGGAGCTGTTTTTT. Its protein product is CASRKGTGTNTGELFF.

This clone was recorded a few times. V usage is TRBV7-2 and J usage is TRBJ2-1, with 8 nucleotides matching TRBD2. Germline V gene lookup returns CDR1 SGHTA and CDR2 FQGNSA. The CDR3 length is 14 residues. V was pared by 5 bases and J by 2 bases, with 2 bases of the junction left unmatched. The CDR3 coding sequence is TGTGCCAGCAGCACGGGACTAGCCTACAATGAGCAGTTCTTC. Residues: CASSTGLAYNEQFF.

The V call is TRBV7-2, the J call TRBJ2-3; TRBD2 agrees at 9 bases. The CDR3 is made up of 14 amino acids. Trimming removed 5 bases from V and 3 bases from J; junction bases left unmatched: 3. CDR1 and CDR2 from the germline V gene are SGHTA and FQGNSA. Here the CDR3 DNA reads TGTGCCAGCAGCACCCTAGCGGGAACAGATACGCAGTATTTT. Translation gives CASSTLAGTDTQYF.

This chain links TRBV19 with TRBJ1-1; no clear D. V was trimmed by 0 bases and J by 4 bases, leaving 6 bases between them. The CDR3 loop spans 13 amino acids. Germline V gene sequence: CDR1 LNHDA, CDR2 SQIVND (reference sequence). The CDR3 region has the DNA TGTGCCAGTAGTATAGATCGAGTCACTGAAGCTTTCTTT. Translation gives CASSIDRVTEAFF.

The V call is TRBV28, the J call TRBJ1-6; D unclear. The CDR3 extends over 15 amino acids. V lost 0 bases, J lost 4 bases, and 7 bases lay in between. The V gene's germline CDR1 is MDHEN and CDR2 SYDVKM. The CDR3, as DNA: TGTGCCAGCAGTTTATGGACACCTTATAATTCACCCCTCCACTTT. This gives the protein CASSLWTPYNSPLHF. The full variable domain, its missing parts supplied by reference TRBV28 and TRBJ1-6, is DVKVTQSSRYLVKRTGEKVFLECVQDMDHENMFWYRQDPGLGLRLIYFSYDVKMKEKGDIPEGYSVSREKKERFSLILESASTNQTSMYLCASSLWTPYNSPLHFGNGTRLTVT.

The V and J genes are TRBV14 and TRBJ1-3; 7 nucleotides match TRBD1. There are 14 residues in the CDR3. V gave up 3 bases and J gave up 2 bases; unmatched junction bases: 1. Germline V gene data show CDR1 as SGHDN and CDR2 as FVKESK. The CDR3 here is CASSQTGTGNTIYF. The CDR3 bases are TGTGCCAGCAGCCAGACAGGGACTGGAAACACCATATATTTT.

This clone has only one observation. The chain employs TRBV9 and TRBJ2-7, with D possibly matching TRBD1 (6 bases). V lost 4 bases and J lost 7, with 21 bases in between. Germline assignment: CDR1 SGDLS and CDR2 YYNGEE. This CDR3 region has 15 residues. The CDR3 is CASSPQSTGKGEQYF. In DNA form, the CDR3 reads TGTGCCAGCAGCCCCCAGAGTACAGGGAAGGGAGAGCAGTACTTC.

The chain has TRBV15 and TRBJ1-5, with TRBD1 matching 8 bases. CDR1 is LNHNV, CDR2 YYDKDF, per germline (reference sequence). The CDR3 runs to 17 residues. V was clipped by 6 bases and J by 2 bases; unmatched bases: 12. CDR3 loop: CATSSGGTQGGNQPQHF. The CDR3, as DNA: TGTGCCACCAGTAGTGGGGGGACACAGGGGGGCAATCAGCCCCAGCATTTT.

This chain links TRBV6-2 or TRBV6-3 with TRBJ1-2, with 8 bases lining up with TRBD1. The CDR3 loop spans 16 amino acids. The germline CDR1 and CDR2 sequences are MNHEY and SVGEGT. Trimming cost V 6 bases and J 0 bases; bases outside gene matches: 9. The DNA for the CDR3 is TGTGCCAGCAGCCGAGTTGGGACAGGAGCTAACTATGGCTACACCTTC. As protein: CASSRVGTGANYGYTF.

The chain is built from TRBV7-9 and TRBJ1-2; 12 bases align to TRBD1. The germline CDR1 and CDR2 sequences are SEHNR and FQNEAQ (reference sequence). The trim removed 1 base at V and 4 bases at J, leaving 7 bases unmatched. This CDR3 spans 17 amino acids. CDR3 sequence: CASSLDTGTGGFYGYTF. For the CDR3, the DNA is TGTGCCAGCAGCTTAGATACCGGGACAGGGGGCTTCTATGGCTACACCTTC.

V gene TRBV7-9 combines with J gene TRBJ2-5; D possibly corresponds to TRBD1 (6 bases). V lost 4 bases and J lost 0, with 9 bases in between. Germline assignment: CDR1 SEHNR and CDR2 FQNEAQ (reference sequence). This CDR3 is 14 amino acids long. The CDR3 DNA follows: TGTGCCAGCAGCTACAGGACAGACCAAGAGACCCAGTACTTC. Protein product: CASSYRTDQETQYF.

This clone was observed a handful of times. The chain carries TRBV6-5 and TRBJ2-7; 9 bases line up with TRBD1. V lost 0 bases to trimming and J lost 5 bases; unmatched junction nucleotides: 8. Germline loops: CDR1 MNHEY, CDR2 SVGAGI. The CDR3 sequence is 16 residues long. The CDR3 DNA sequence: TGTGCCAGCAGTTACTCGAGTGGGGACAGGGAGAACGAGCAGTACTTC. Protein: CASSYSSGDRENEQYF.

V usage is TRBV25-1 and J usage is TRBJ2-1; TRBD2 matches 12 bases. With 3 bases clipped from V and 2 bases from J, the junction kept 8 bases outside the gene matches. CDR1 is MGHDK, CDR2 SYGVNS, per germline. The length of the CDR3 is 18 residues. CDR3 sequence (DNA): TGTGCCAGCAGTGAGCAACCTCTAGCGGGAGGGCCCTACAATGAGCAGTTCTTC. Its protein is CASSEQPLAGGPYNEQFF. The full variable domain, its missing parts supplied by reference TRBV25-1 and TRBJ2-1, is EADIYQTPRYLVIGTGKKITLECSQTMGHDKMYWYQQDPGMELHLIHYSYGVNSTEKGDLSSESTVSRIRTEHFPLTLESARPSHTSQYLCASSEQPLAGGPYNEQFFGPGTRLTVL.

The gene calls are TRBV6-5 and TRBJ2-2, with D possibly TRBD2 on 6 matching bases. The CDR3 has 15 amino acids. V was trimmed by 5 bases and J by 4 bases, leaving 14 bases between them. Per the germline V gene, CDR1 is MNHEY and CDR2 is SVGAGI. In nucleotides, the CDR3 is TGTGCCAGCAGTCGGGTTATCGGGAGCACCGGGGAGCTGTTTTTT. It codes for CASSRVIGSTGELFF.

This clone appeared a single time. The chain has TRBV5-4 and TRBJ1-4; maybe TRBD1 (6 bases). V was trimmed by 0 bases and J by 3 bases, leaving 9 bases between them. The CDR3 is 15 amino acids. The germline V gene has CDR1 SGHNT and CDR2 YYREEE (reference sequence). The CDR3 coding sequence is TGTGCCAGCAGCTTGGCAGGGGCCTCTAATGAAAAACTGTTTTTT. Translating gives CASSLAGASNEKLFF.

This rearrangement joins TRBV2 to TRBJ2-3, with 7 bases fitting TRBD1. Unmatched junction bases numbered 6, after V lost 6 bases and J lost 0 bases. Germline values: CDR1 SNHLY, CDR2 FYNNEI. CDR3 size: 15 residues. CDR3 nucleotide sequence: TGTGCCAGCAGAGCGGACAGGCGAAGCACAGATACGCAGTATTTT. It is translated as CASRADRRSTDTQYF.

The chain carries TRBV19 and TRBJ2-1; tentative D call: TRBD2 (5 bases). The V gene's germline CDR1 is LNHDA and CDR2 SQIVND (reference sequence). The V end lost 1 base, the J end lost 4 bases, and 14 bases lay between the germline ends. This CDR3 spans 16 amino acids. The CDR3 loop is CASSIAAQPGYNEQFF. The CDR3 DNA reads as TGTGCCAGTAGTATAGCGGCCCAGCCGGGATACAATGAGCAGTTCTTC. The entire variable domain, with the rest obtained from reference TRBV19 and TRBJ2-1, is as follows: DGGITQSPKYLFRKEGQNVTLSCEQNLNHDAMYWYRQDPGQGLRLIYYSQIVNDFQKGDIAEGYSVSREKKESFPLTVTSAQKNPTAFYLCASSIAAQPGYNEQFFGPGTRLTVL.

The chain uses TRBV3-1 (or the pseudogene TRBV3-2) and TRBJ2-1; TRBD2 matches at 9 bases. CDR3 size: 15 residues. Germline values: CDR1 LGHDT, CDR2 YNNKEL (reference sequence). Losses at the gene ends were 4 bases for V and 4 bases for J; bases not matched to a gene: 5. The CDR3 bases are TGTGCCAGCAGCCTTAGCGGGAGTAGGTACAATGAGCAGTTCTTC. Amino acids: CASSLSGSRYNEQFF.